This TCR beta chain appears in the sequencing data of a study of cytotoxic CD8 clonotypes in ibrutinib-treated CLL. About the research overall: Response was recorded as partial in approximately 25 patients and complete in 2; at median about 64 months, approximately 15 remained remitted and roughly 12 had progressed. Once treatment had gone on for a median of 12 months, range 6 to 36, response samples were drawn. The study, taken as a whole, reports: At progression, clonality fell back toward baseline after rising at ibrutinib response.

In germline, CDR1 is LNHNV, CDR2 YYDKDF (reference sequence). J gave up 5 bases and V 3 bases, and 5 bases lay outside the gene matches. The CDR3 is 14 amino acids. A remark on this clone: Its antigen is not identified.

Some clones are missing from TCRdb's copy, which holds only in-frame ones; the method was immunoSEQ multiplex PCR. This repertoire shows tens of thousands of clones, roughly 50% found once; its top ten account for 32%. This material consisted of PBMCs, taken after 12 months of ibrutinib treatment. This receptor was obtained from a human donor with chronic lymphocytic leukemia. The V gene is TRBV15, the J gene TRBJ2-7; 9 positions match TRBD1. CDR3 residues: CATSSTGGSNEQYF. The CDR3 DNA reads as TGTGCCACCAGCAGTACAGGGGGCTCGAACGAGCAGTACTTC.